This record looks at one T cell receptor (beta chain) sequence and its context. Antigen unknown. Generated by immunoSEQ multiplex PCR, the TCRdb table keeps only in-frame clones and is missing some. The sample has approximately 620,000 clones; almost 97% are singletons. This CDR3 is built from 15 residues. Trimming at V came to 6 bases and at J to 4 bases, leaving 11 bases not matched to a gene. The germline CDR1 and CDR2 sequences are MDHEN and SYDVKM. The data are from a study of shared clonotypes between healthy human individuals. Study-wide results and limits: Approximately 4.5% was the fraction of naive CD4 clonotypes found shared across a handful of donors.

The source material was naive CD4+ T cells sorted from blood. The subset here: CD45RA+ positively selected. The chain combines TRBV28 with TRBJ2-7, with 8 bases lining up with TRBD2. The TCR originated in a woman under 40 in good health. In DNA form, the CDR3 reads TGTGCCAGCAGGAGACCGGGGGGGGCCCAGTACGAGCAGTACTTC. Encoded protein: CASRRPGGAQYEQYF.